One sample yielded the 22 T cell receptor beta chains listed below, sequenced in a study of human CD8 memory T cell subsets (TCRdb year 2020). A Human TCR Profiling Kit was used to prepare UMI-labeled 5' RACE TCRbeta libraries. The reads, reprocessed by TCRdb, yield one row per CDR3 protein sequence and no DNA. The sample table gives 6,500 to 7,000 distinct CDR3 sequences. Around 24% of the sample is in the top ten clones. Specimen: CD8+ T cells from PBMCs. Source of these receptors: a human donor in good health.

Judged by frequency, this clonotype is medium-sized. This chain joins TRBV5-1 and TRBJ1-2; lacking DNA, the TRBD1 call made by TCRdb goes unchecked. The CDR3 length is 12 residues. Germline V gene lookup returns CDR1 SGHRS and CDR2 YFSETQ. The CDR3 here is CASSGDRSGYTF.

This chain links TRBV29-1 with TRBJ2-4; TCRdb designates TRBD2, a call that cannot be tested without DNA. Looked up from germline, CDR1 is SQVTM and CDR2 is ANQGSEA. The CDR3 is made up of 15 amino acids. CDR3 protein: CSVAGTSGKGDIQYF.

V and J are TRBV7-9 and TRBJ2-7. The CDR3 extends over 14 amino acids. Germline V CDR1 and CDR2: SEHNR, FQNEAQ (reference sequence). This chain's CDR3 is CASSPLGSTYEQYF.

V and J are TRBV10-2 and TRBJ2-1. Per germline, CDR1 WSHSY and CDR2 SAAADI. CDR3 length: 15 amino acids. CDR3 in amino acids: CASGLGYSSYNEQFF.

The chain uses TRBV7-9 and TRBJ1-1; checking the TCRdb D call of TRBD1 is not possible without DNA. Germline loops: CDR1 SEHNR, CDR2 FQNEAQ (reference sequence). The CDR3 consists of 15 residues. The CDR3 is CASSLGYRDGTEAFF.

This clonotype is identified as medium-sized from frequency. The chain joins TRBV14 to TRBJ2-3. The CDR3 has 12 amino acids. Per germline, CDR1 SGHDN and CDR2 FVKESK. The CDR3 region is CASSHLRDTQYF.

The rearrangement links TRBV12-3 or TRBV12-4 to TRBJ2-5; TCRdb's D gene call, TRBD2, goes unchecked for lack of DNA. CDR3 length: 17 residues. CDR3 region: CASSPRRLAGGQETQYF.

The chain combines TRBV28 with TRBJ2-7; TCRdb's assignment of TRBD1 cannot be checked, as there is no DNA. CDR3 length: 13 residues. The germline gives CDR1 MDHEN, CDR2 SYDVKM. The CDR3 is CASSLFQGYEQYF.

This clonotype is called medium-sized based on its frequency. The rearrangement uses TRBV12-3 or TRBV12-4 and TRBJ2-2. CDR3 size: 13 residues. This CDR3 is CASSLIGTGELFF.

The chain employs TRBV19 and TRBJ2-2. From germline, CDR1 is LNHDA and CDR2 SQIVND (reference sequence). The CDR3 is 15 amino acids. The CDR3 is CASRPTALGTGELFF.

The chain uses TRBV5-1 and TRBJ2-7; the D gene TCRdb calls, TRBD2, cannot be checked with no DNA. CDR1 is SGHRS and CDR2 is YFSETQ in the germline V gene. This CDR3 is built from 15 residues. The CDR3 protein is CASSSTTPAVNEQYF. The variable domain in full, with the rest retrieved from reference TRBV5-1 and TRBJ2-7, is KAGVTQTPRYLIKTRGQQVTLSCSPISGHRSVSWYQQTPGQGLQFLFEYFSETQRNKGNFPGRFSGRQFSNSRSEMNVSTLELGDSALYLCASSSTTPAVNEQYFGPGTRLTVT.

The chain employs TRBV28 and TRBJ2-1; TCRdb selects TRBD2, and the lack of DNA leaves this call unchecked. The V gene's germline CDR1 is MDHEN and CDR2 SYDVKM. The CDR3 covers 17 residues. The CDR3 protein is CASSPRIPSGSYNEQFF.

The rearrangement joins TRBV19 to TRBJ2-7; TCRdb returns TRBD1, unconfirmable since there is no DNA. The CDR3 consists of 13 residues. The germline V gene encodes CDR1 LNHDA and CDR2 SQIVND (reference sequence). CDR3 sequence: CATRQGPISEQYF.

V gene TRBV20-1 combines with J gene TRBJ2-3; TCRdb names TRBD1, which stays unverified in the absence of DNA. This CDR3 spans 17 amino acids. CDR1 and CDR2 from the germline V gene are DFQATT and SNEGSKA (reference sequence). The CDR3 region is CSARVRTLTPGADTQYF.

This clonotype counts as medium-sized by frequency. V gene TRBV2 combines with J gene TRBJ1-1; TCRdb returns TRBD1, unconfirmable since there is no DNA. Germline V CDR1 and CDR2: SNHLY, FYNNEI. The CDR3 totals 15 residues. The CDR3: CASQPGQTMNTEAFF. The complete variable domain, with remaining parts taken from reference TRBV2 and TRBJ1-1, reads EPEVTQTPSHQVTQMGQEVILRCVPISNHLYFYWYRQILGQKVEFLVSFYNNEISEKSEIFDDQFSVERPDGSNFTLKIRSTKLEDSAMYFCASQPGQTMNTEAFFGQGTRLTVV.

V and J are TRBV2 and TRBJ1-2; no DNA is available, so the TRBD1 call from TCRdb remains unchecked. The CDR3 runs 11 residues. Looked up from germline, CDR1 is SNHLY and CDR2 is FYNNEI. CDR3: CASGDTYGYTF.

The genes are TRBV28 and TRBJ2-7; without DNA, the TCRdb call of TRBD1 cannot be checked. CDR1 is MDHEN, CDR2 SYDVKM, per germline. This CDR3 comprises 14 residues. The CDR3 sequence: CASSTLVGPYEQYF.

The chain has TRBV29-1 and TRBJ2-7; TCRdb returns TRBD1, unconfirmable since there is no DNA. This CDR3 spans 12 amino acids. From germline, CDR1 is SQVTM and CDR2 ANQGSEA. CDR3 amino acids: CSVETGAYEQYF.

By frequency, this clonotype registers medium-sized. The V call is TRBV11-1, the J call TRBJ2-1; TCRdb's D call of TRBD1 is untestable without DNA. This CDR3 spans 15 amino acids. Per germline, CDR1 SGHAT and CDR2 FQDESV (reference sequence). CDR3 protein: CASSLGTGAYNEQFF.

The chain employs TRBV4-2 and TRBJ2-7; TCRdb outputs TRBD1, but without DNA this stays unchecked. The germline V gene has CDR1 LGHNA and CDR2 YNFKEQ. This CDR3 spans 14 amino acids. The CDR3 loop is CASSQDPGAYEQYF.

The chain has TRBV7-8 and TRBJ2-7; as DNA is missing, the TRBD1 call by TCRdb cannot be tested. This CDR3 comprises 15 residues. CDR1 SGHVS and CDR2 FQNEAQ come from the germline V gene. The CDR3 here is CASSLVRGVFYEQYF.

The gene calls are TRBV19 and TRBJ2-7; lacking DNA, the TRBD2 call made by TCRdb goes unchecked. Germline V lookup: CDR1 LNHDA, CDR2 SQIVND (reference sequence). The CDR3 loop spans 14 amino acids. The CDR3 sequence: CASSLASGVYEQYF.